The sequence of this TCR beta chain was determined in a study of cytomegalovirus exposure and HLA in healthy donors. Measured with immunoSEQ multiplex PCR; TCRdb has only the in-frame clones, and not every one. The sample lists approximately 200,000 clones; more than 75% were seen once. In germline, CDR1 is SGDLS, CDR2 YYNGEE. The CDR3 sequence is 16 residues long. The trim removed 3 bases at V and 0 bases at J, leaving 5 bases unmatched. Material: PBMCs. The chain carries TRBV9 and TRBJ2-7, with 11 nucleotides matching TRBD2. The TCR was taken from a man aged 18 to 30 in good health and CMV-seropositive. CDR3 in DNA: TGTGCCAGCAGCGCGGGACTAGCGGACAGCTCCTACGAGCAGTACTTC. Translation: CASSAGLADSSYEQYF. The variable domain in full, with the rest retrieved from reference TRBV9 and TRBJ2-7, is DSGVTQTPKHLITATGQRVTLRCSPRSGDLSVYWYQQSLDQGLQFLIQYYNGEERAKGNILERFSAQQFPDLHSELNLSSLELGDSALYFCASSAGLADSSYEQYFGPGTRLTVT.